Sequencing of this T cell receptor beta chain was carried out in a study of CXCR3-negative and CXCR3-positive naive CD8 T cells. The authors prepared UMI-labeled TRB cDNA libraries by 5' RACE. TCRdb re-called the 5' RACE reads; one entry per CDR3 protein, DNA not given. The sample holds around 60,000 distinct CDR3 sequences. CDR1 SQVTM and CDR2 ANQGSEA come from the germline V gene. There are 11 residues in the CDR3. The study, taken as a whole, reports: Naive CXCR3-positive cells had TRB CDR3s more hydrophobic than those of CXCR3-negative naive cells.

A word on this clonotype: Its specificity is not known.

This chain connects TRBV29-1 to TRBJ1-2; TCRdb proposes TRBD1, but this gene call is untestable without DNA. The sequence came from a human donor in good health. Some clones in this sample may be carry-over from other donors' samples. Input material: naive CXCR3+ CD8+ T cells from blood. Subset in this sample: CD45RO-CCR7+CD27+CD95- naive CD8+ T cells expressing CXCR3 (TNR3+). The CDR3 sequence is CSVGDTYGYTF.